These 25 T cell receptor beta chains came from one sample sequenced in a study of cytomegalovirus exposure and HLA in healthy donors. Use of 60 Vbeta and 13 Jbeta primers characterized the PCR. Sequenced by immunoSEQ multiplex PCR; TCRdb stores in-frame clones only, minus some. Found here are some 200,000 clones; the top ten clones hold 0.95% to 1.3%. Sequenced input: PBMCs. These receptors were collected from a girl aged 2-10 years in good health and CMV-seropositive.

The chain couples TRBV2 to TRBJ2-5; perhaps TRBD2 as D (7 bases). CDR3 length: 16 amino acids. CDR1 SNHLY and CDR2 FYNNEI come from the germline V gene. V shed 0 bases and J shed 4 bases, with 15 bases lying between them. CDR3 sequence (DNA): TGTGCCAGCAGTGAAGCCCCCAGGGGCGGGGGAGAGACCCAGTACTTC. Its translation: CASSEAPRGGGETQYF.

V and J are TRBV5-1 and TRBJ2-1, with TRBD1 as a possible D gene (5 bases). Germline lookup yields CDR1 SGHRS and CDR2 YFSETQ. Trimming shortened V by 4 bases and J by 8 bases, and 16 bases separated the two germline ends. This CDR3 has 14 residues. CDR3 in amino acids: CASSQAGAADEQFF. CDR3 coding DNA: TGCGCCAGCAGCCAAGCTGGGGCTGCGGATGAGCAGTTCTTC.

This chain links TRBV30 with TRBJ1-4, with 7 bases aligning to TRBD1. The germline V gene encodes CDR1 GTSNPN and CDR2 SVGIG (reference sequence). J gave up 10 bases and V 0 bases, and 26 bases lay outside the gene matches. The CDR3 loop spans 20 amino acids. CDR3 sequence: CAWSVRWRQGQSPLSGKLFF. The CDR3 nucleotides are TGTGCCTGGAGTGTACGTTGGCGACAGGGTCAAAGCCCGTTATCTGGAAAACTGTTTTTT.

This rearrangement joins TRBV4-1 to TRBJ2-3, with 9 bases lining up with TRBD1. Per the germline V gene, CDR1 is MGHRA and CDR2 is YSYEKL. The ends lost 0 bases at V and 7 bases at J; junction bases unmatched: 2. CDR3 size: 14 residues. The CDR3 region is CASSQEQGAHTQYF. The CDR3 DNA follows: TGCGCCAGCAGCCAAGAACAGGGGGCACATACGCAGTATTTT.

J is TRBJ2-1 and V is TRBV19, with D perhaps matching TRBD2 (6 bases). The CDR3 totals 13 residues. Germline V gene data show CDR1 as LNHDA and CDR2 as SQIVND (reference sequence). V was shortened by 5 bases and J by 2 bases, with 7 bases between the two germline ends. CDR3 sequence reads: CASSGGPYNEQFF. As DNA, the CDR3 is TGTGCCAGTAGTGGAGGGCCCTACAATGAGCAGTTCTTC.

The CDR3 region has the DNA TGCAGCGTCGCAGGGACACCCGAACAGGGAGAGACCCAGTACTTC. It is translated as CSVAGTPEQGETQYF. The chain joins TRBV29-1 to TRBJ2-5, with D perhaps TRBD1 (6 bases). V gave up 6 bases and J gave up 4 bases, with 21 bases separating them. The CDR3 consists of 15 residues. Per the germline V gene, CDR1 is SQVTM and CDR2 is ANQGSEA.

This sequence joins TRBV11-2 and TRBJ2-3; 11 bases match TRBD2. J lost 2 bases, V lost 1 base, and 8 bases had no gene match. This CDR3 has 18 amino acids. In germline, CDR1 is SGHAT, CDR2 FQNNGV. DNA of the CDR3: TGTGCCAGCAGCTTAGTGAAAGCTAGCGGGAGGTCCACAGATACGCAGTATTTT. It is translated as CASSLVKASGRSTDTQYF. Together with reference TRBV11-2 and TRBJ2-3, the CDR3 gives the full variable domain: EAGVAQSPRYKIIEKRQSVAFWCNPISGHATLYWYQQILGQGPKLLIQFQNNGVVDDSQLPKDRFSAERLKGVDSTLKIQPAKLEDSAVYLCASSLVKASGRSTDTQYFGPGTRLTVL.

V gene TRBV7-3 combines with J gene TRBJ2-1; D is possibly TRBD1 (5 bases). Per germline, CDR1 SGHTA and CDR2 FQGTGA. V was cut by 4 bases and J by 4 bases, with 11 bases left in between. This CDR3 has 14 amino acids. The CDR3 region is CASSSGQGYNEQFF. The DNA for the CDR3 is TGTGCCAGCAGCTCGGGCCAGGGATACAATGAGCAGTTCTTC.

In DNA, the CDR3 is TGTGCCACCAGCAGAGATTTGGCGGGAGAAGAGACCCAGTACTTC. Translated: CATSRDLAGEETQYF. The chain joins TRBV15 to TRBJ2-5, with 7 bases matching TRBD2. Germline V gene sequence: CDR1 LNHNV, CDR2 YYDKDF (reference sequence). This CDR3 region has 15 residues. V shed 0 bases and J 3 bases; nucleotides not matched to a gene: 4.

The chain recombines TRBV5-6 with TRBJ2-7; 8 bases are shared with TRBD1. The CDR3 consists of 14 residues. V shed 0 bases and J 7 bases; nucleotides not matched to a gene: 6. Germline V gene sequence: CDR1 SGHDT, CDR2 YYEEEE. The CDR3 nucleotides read TGTGCCAGCAGCTTGGGGCAGGGGGCGCGGGAGCAGTACTTC. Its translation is CASSLGQGAREQYF.

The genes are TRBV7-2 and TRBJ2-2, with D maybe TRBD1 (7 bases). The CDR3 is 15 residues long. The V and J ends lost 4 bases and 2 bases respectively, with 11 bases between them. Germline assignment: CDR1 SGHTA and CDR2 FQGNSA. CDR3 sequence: CASSSQGGNTGELFF. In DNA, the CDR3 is TGTGCCAGCAGCTCCCAGGGGGGTAACACCGGGGAGCTGTTTTTT.

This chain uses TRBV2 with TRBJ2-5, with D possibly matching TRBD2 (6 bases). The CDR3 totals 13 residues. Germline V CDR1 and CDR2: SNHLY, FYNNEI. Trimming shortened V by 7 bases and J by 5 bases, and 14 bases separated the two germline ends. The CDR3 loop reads CASNAGLAETQYF. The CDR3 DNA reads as TGTGCCAGCAATGCGGGGTTGGCGGAGACCCAGTACTTC. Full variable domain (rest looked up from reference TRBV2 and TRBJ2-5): EPEVTQTPSHQVTQMGQEVILRCVPISNHLYFYWYRQILGQKVEFLVSFYNNEISEKSEIFDDQFSVERPDGSNFTLKIRSTKLEDSAMYFCASNAGLAETQYFGPGTRLLVL.

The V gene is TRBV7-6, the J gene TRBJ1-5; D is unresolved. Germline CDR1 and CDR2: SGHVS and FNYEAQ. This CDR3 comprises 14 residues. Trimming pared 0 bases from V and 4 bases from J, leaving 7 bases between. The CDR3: CASSLASGNQPQHF. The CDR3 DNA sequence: TGTGCCAGCAGCTTAGCGTCGGGGAATCAGCCCCAGCATTTT.

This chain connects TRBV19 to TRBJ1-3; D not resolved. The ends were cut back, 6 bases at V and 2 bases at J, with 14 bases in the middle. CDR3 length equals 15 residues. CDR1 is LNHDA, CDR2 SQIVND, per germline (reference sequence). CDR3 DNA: TGTGCCAGTAGGCCGGCGGCGGTCGCTGGAAACACCATATATTTT. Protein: CASRPAAVAGNTIYF. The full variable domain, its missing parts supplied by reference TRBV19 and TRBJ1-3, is DGGITQSPKYLFRKEGQNVTLSCEQNLNHDAMYWYRQDPGQGLRLIYYSQIVNDFQKGDIAEGYSVSREKKESFPLTVTSAQKNPTAFYLCASRPAAVAGNTIYFGEGSWLTVV.

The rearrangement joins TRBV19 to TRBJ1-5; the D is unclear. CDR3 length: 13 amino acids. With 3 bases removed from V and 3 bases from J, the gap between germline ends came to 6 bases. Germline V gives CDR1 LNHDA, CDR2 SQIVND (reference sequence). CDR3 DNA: TGTGCCAGTAGTATCCCCGTCAATCAGCCCCAGCATTTT. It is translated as CASSIPVNQPQHF.

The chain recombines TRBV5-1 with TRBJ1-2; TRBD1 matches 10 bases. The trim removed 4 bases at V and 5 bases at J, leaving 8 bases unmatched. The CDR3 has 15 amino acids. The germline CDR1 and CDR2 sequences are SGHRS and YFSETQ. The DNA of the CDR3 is TGCGCCAGCAGCCTACCTGGGACAGGGGATTATGGCTACACCTTC. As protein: CASSLPGTGDYGYTF.

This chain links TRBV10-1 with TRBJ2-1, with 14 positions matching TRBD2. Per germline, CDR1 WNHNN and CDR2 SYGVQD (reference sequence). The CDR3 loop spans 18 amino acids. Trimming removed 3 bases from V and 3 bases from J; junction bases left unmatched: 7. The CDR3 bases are TGCGCCAGCAGTGACCTCGGGACTAGCGGGAGCCTCTACAATGAGCAGTTCTTC. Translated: CASSDLGTSGSLYNEQFF.

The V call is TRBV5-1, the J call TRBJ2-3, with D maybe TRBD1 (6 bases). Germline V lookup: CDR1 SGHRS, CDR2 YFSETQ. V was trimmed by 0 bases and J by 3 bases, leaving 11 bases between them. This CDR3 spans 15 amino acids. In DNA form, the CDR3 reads TGCGCCAGCAGCTTGGATCCAGGGGAGACAGATACGCAGTATTTT. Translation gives CASSLDPGETDTQYF.

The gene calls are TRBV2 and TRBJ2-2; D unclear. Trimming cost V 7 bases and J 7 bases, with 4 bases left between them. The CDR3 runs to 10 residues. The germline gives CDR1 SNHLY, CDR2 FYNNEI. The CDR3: CASKLGELFF. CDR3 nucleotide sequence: TGTGCCAGCAAGCTCGGGGAGCTGTTTTTT. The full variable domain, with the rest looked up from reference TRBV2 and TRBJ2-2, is EPEVTQTPSHQVTQMGQEVILRCVPISNHLYFYWYRQILGQKVEFLVSFYNNEISEKSEIFDDQFSVERPDGSNFTLKIRSTKLEDSAMYFCASKLGELFFGEGSRLTVL.

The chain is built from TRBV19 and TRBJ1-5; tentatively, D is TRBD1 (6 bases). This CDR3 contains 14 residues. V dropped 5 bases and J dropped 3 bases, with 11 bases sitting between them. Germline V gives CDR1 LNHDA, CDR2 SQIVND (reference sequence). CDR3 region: CASSLQGINQPQHF. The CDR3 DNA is TGTGCCAGTAGTTTACAGGGAATCAATCAGCCCCAGCATTTT.

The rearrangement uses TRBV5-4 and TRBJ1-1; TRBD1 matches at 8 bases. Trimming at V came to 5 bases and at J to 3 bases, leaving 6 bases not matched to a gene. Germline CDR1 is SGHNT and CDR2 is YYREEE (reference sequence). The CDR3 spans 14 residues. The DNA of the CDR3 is TGTGCCAGCAGGAAACTGACAGGGGACACTGAAGCTTTCTTT. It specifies CASRKLTGDTEAFF.

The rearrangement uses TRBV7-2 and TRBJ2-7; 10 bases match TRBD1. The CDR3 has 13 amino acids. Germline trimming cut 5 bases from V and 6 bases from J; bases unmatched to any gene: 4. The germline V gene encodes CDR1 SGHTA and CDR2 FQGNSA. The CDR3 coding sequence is TGTGCCAGCAGCGCCGGGACAGGGGTCGAGCAGTACTTC. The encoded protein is CASSAGTGVEQYF.

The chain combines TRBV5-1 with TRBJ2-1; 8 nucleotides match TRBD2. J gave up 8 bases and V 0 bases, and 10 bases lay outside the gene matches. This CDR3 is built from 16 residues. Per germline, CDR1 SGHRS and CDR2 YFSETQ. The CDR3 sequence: CASSLARSGSGYEQFF. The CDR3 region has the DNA TGCGCCAGCAGCTTGGCCCGGAGCGGGAGTGGCTATGAGCAGTTCTTC. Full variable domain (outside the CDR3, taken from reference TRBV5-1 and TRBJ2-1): KAGVTQTPRYLIKTRGQQVTLSCSPISGHRSVSWYQQTPGQGLQFLFEYFSETQRNKGNFPGRFSGRQFSNSRSEMNVSTLELGDSALYLCASSLARSGSGYEQFFGPGTRLTVL.

The chain's CDR3 is CASSYGLAGYEQYF. DNA of the CDR3: TGTGCCAGCAGTTACGGACTAGCGGGCTACGAGCAGTACTTC. The chain joins TRBV6-5 to TRBJ2-5, with 11 bases aligning to TRBD2. The closer fit of TRBJ2-7 to the DNA end suggests the J call may be wrong. In germline, CDR1 is MNHEY, CDR2 SVGAGI. This CDR3 contains 14 residues.

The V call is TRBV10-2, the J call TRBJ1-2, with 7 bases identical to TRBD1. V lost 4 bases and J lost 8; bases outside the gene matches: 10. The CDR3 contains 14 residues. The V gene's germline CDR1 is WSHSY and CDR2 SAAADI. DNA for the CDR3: TGCGCCAGCAGTGGTGACAGGGCGGGTTGGGGCTACACCTTC. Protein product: CASSGDRAGWGYTF.